The 26 T cell receptor beta chains in this list originate from one sample, sequenced in a study of cytomegalovirus exposure and HLA in healthy donors (dated by TCRdb to about 2017). Libraries were prepared through the immunoSEQ multiplex PCR assay. TCRdb carries this immuneACCESS record with in-frame sequences only. Its versions omit some clonotypes, under half of them owing to an unresolved V gene in the studies checked, with the rest unexplained. The sample contains 220,000 or so clones, roughly 84% of them found a single time. Of the sample, 11% to 15% is held by the ten largest clones. The sequenced sample was PBMCs. The origin of the receptors is a young woman in good health and CMV-seropositive.

The chain joins TRBV30 to TRBJ2-3, with a possible D match to TRBD2 (5 bases). The CDR3 sequence is 14 residues long. Germline V lookup: CDR1 GTSNPN, CDR2 SVGIG (reference sequence). Deletions cut 3 bases from V and 2 bases from J, with 12 bases between. The CDR3 reads CAWRAGVNTDTQYF. The CDR3 nucleotides read TGTGCCTGGAGGGCCGGGGTTAACACAGATACGCAGTATTTT. The variable domain in full, with the rest retrieved from reference TRBV30 and TRBJ2-3, is SQTIHQWPATLVQPVGSPLSLECTVEGTSNPNLYWYRQAAGRGLQLLFYSVGIGQISSEVPQNLSASRPQDRQFILSSKKLLLSDSGFYLCAWRAGVNTDTQYFGPGTRLTVL.

The gene calls are TRBV2 and TRBJ2-4; the D call may be TRBD1 or TRBD2 (5 bases each). CDR1 SNHLY and CDR2 FYNNEI come from the germline V gene. The CDR3 loop spans 15 amino acids. V lost 5 bases to trimming and J lost 7 bases, with 18 bases between them. CDR3 bases: TGTGCCAGCAGTTACGAGGGTCGAGGGACGAACATTCAGTACTTC. Its protein product is CASSYEGRGTNIQYF.

This clone came up a few times. The chain is built from TRBV30 and TRBJ2-2; 7 nucleotides match TRBD2. CDR1 and CDR2 from the germline V gene are GTSNPN and SVGIG (reference sequence). The V segment lost 4 bases and the J segment 3 bases; nucleotides outside the gene matches: 5. This CDR3 has 14 amino acids. The CDR3 sequence: CAWTRRGDTGELFF. DNA for the CDR3: TGTGCCTGGACCCGACGGGGGGACACCGGGGAGCTGTTTTTT.

On this clone itself: One end of the junction varies from germline; a read error may be responsible. The CDR3 sequence: CAGRDWSYEQYF. CDR3 sequence (DNA): TGTGCCGGGAGGGACTGGTCCTACGAGCAGTACTTC. The chain uses TRBV30 and TRBJ2-7; 7 nucleotides align to TRBD2. Germline assignment: CDR1 GTSNPN and CDR2 SVGIG (reference sequence). The CDR3 is 12 residues long.

The CDR3 protein is CAISSLGTYDGYTF. The DNA for the CDR3 is TGTGCCATTTCCTCGCTTGGGACTTATGATGGCTACACCTTC. V usage is TRBV5-4 and J usage is TRBJ1-2; possibly TRBD1 for D (5 bases). Germline V gene lookup returns CDR1 SGHNT and CDR2 YYREEE (reference sequence). Trimming shortened V by 9 bases and J by 6 bases, and 21 bases separated the two germline ends. The CDR3 extends over 14 amino acids.

The V call is TRBV19, the J call TRBJ1-5, with D possibly being TRBD1 (6 bases). CDR3 length: 14 residues. Germline V gene lookup returns CDR1 LNHDA and CDR2 SQIVND (reference sequence). The V end was cut by 3 bases, the J end by 9 bases, with 15 bases between. The CDR3 loop is CASSIGGQGLPQHF. CDR3 nucleotide sequence: TGTGCCAGTAGTATCGGGGGGCAGGGTCTGCCCCAGCATTTT.

The chain uses TRBV27 and TRBJ1-3; D gene unclear. This CDR3 is built from 14 residues. Between the trimmed V and J ends, which lost 2 bases and 2 bases, there was a span of 7 bases. CDR1 and CDR2 from the germline V gene are MNHEY and SMNVEV (reference sequence). CDR3 region: CASSLRGTGNTIYF. The CDR3 DNA reads TGTGCCAGCAGTTTACGTGGGACTGGAAACACCATATATTTT.

The V call is TRBV4-2, the J call TRBJ1-4, with TRBD1 matching over 10 bases. V lost 0 bases, J lost 6 bases, and 4 bases stayed unmatched. The CDR3 contains 16 residues. Germline loops: CDR1 LGHNA, CDR2 YNFKEQ. CDR3 sequence reads: CASSQETGTGDEKLFF. In DNA, the CDR3 is TGTGCCAGCAGCCAAGAGACCGGGACAGGGGATGAAAAACTGTTTTTT.

This rearrangement joins TRBV5-1 to TRBJ2-3; TRBD2 matches at 11 bases. The CDR3 is 20 amino acids. The germline CDR1 and CDR2 sequences are SGHRS and YFSETQ. Unmatched junction bases numbered 21, after V lost 7 bases and J lost 2 bases. The CDR3 spells CASAVTSTGYSGRATDTQYF. The CDR3 DNA is TGCGCCAGCGCTGTGACGTCGACAGGGTATAGCGGGAGGGCCACAGATACGCAGTATTTT.

The chain has TRBV27 and TRBJ1-2; TRBD1 matches at 7 bases. Germline V CDR1 and CDR2: MNHEY, SMNVEV (reference sequence). This CDR3 comprises 14 residues. Unmatched junction bases numbered 8, after V lost 2 bases and J lost 8 bases. The CDR3 region has the DNA TGTGCCAGCAGTTTAAACAGGGGATCGTCGGGCTACACCTTC. Translating it yields CASSLNRGSSGYTF.

The chain employs TRBV10-1 and TRBJ1-5; D uncertain. V gave up 4 bases and J gave up 0 bases, with 13 bases separating them. Germline CDR1 is WNHNN and CDR2 is SYGVQD (reference sequence). CDR3 length equals 16 residues. This CDR3 is CASSAWPEYSNQPQHF. DNA of the CDR3: TGCGCCAGCAGTGCGTGGCCCGAATATAGCAATCAGCCCCAGCATTTT.

Note on this clone: The same CDR3 arises from other DNA sequences in this sample as well. This chain connects TRBV7-3 to TRBJ1-1; D perhaps matches TRBD1 (6 bases). Germline V gene lookup returns CDR1 SGHTA and CDR2 FQGTGA. The CDR3 spans 13 residues. V lost 3 bases and J 1 base, leaving 6 bases between the germline ends. As DNA, the CDR3 is TGTGCCAGCAGCTTGGGACAGAACACTGAAGCTTTCTTT. It encodes CASSLGQNTEAFF.

J is TRBJ1-2 and V is TRBV6-1, with D tentatively TRBD1 (6 bases). Germline CDR1 is MNHNS and CDR2 is SASEGT. The CDR3 is made up of 13 amino acids. The ends were cut back, 6 bases at V and 12 bases at J, with 20 bases in the middle. This chain's CDR3 is CASRLKGGRLDTF. CDR3 sequence (DNA): TGTGCCAGCAGGCTAAAGGGGGGACGGCTGGACACCTTC.

This chain links TRBV7-9 with TRBJ2-1, with D perhaps matching TRBD2 (5 bases). The CDR3 has 13 amino acids. Trimming took off 1 base at V and 10 bases at J, with 11 bases between the two ends. Per germline, CDR1 SEHNR and CDR2 FQNEAQ (reference sequence). The CDR3 loop reads CASSLVPRGEQFF. In nucleotides, the CDR3 is TGTGCCAGCAGCTTAGTTCCCCGAGGGGAGCAGTTCTTC. The full variable domain, its missing parts supplied by reference TRBV7-9 and TRBJ2-1, is DTGVSQNPRHKITKRGQNVTFRCDPISEHNRLYWYRQTLGQGPEFLTYFQNEAQLEKSRLLSDRFSAERPKGSFSTLEIQRTEQGDSAMYLCASSLVPRGEQFFGPGTRLTVL.

This rearrangement joins TRBV11-2 to TRBJ2-1; no clear D gene. The germline V gene has CDR1 SGHAT and CDR2 FQNNGV. Trimming removed 4 bases from V and 6 bases from J, with 16 bases in between. The CDR3 covers 15 residues. The CDR3 DNA sequence: TGTGCCAGCAGCTCGGTCTCCGGCAGTTTCAATGAGCAGTTCTTC. Translation gives CASSSVSGSFNEQFF.

This clone has a count of ten or more. V and J are TRBV6-1 and TRBJ2-1; 7 bases line up with TRBD2. After removal of 3 bases from V and 7 bases from J, the junction contained 12 bases not matched to a gene. The V gene's germline CDR1 is MNHNS and CDR2 SASEGT. This CDR3 comprises 16 residues. CDR3 sequence reads: CASSEFGEGPRNEQFF. Here the CDR3 DNA reads TGTGCCAGCAGTGAGTTTGGGGAGGGCCCTCGGAATGAGCAGTTCTTC.

V and J are TRBV30 and TRBJ1-1; possible D gene TRBD1, 6 bases. CDR3 length: 18 residues. The ends were cut back, 2 bases at V and 3 bases at J, with 25 bases in the middle. The germline gives CDR1 GTSNPN, CDR2 SVGIG (reference sequence). CDR3 in amino acids: CAWSTLWGPRGGDTEAFF. The CDR3 DNA is TGTGCCTGGAGTACTTTATGGGGGCCTCGAGGAGGGGACACTGAAGCTTTCTTT.

V gene TRBV4-3 combines with J gene TRBJ1-5; the D gene is possibly TRBD1 (6 bases). The V and J ends lost 0 bases and 11 bases respectively, with 20 bases between them. The CDR3 is 16 residues long. Germline-derived CDR1 and CDR2 are LGHNA and YSLEER. CDR3 coding DNA: TGCGCCAGCAGCCAAGATTTGCCAGGGGCAGGGACGGCCCAGCATTTT. Protein: CASSQDLPGAGTAQHF.

The chain uses TRBV25-1 and TRBJ2-4; D is perhaps TRBD2 (6 bases). The CDR3 length is 10 residues. Trimming took 4 bases from V and 15 from J, leaving 10 bases between them. Germline V CDR1 and CDR2: MGHDK, SYGVNS. CDR3 amino acids: CASSAGLLYF. The CDR3 DNA reads as TGTGCCAGCAGTGCGGGACTTCTGTACTTC.

The rearrangement joins TRBV30 to TRBJ2-7; 10 bases are a match to TRBD2. Per the germline V gene, CDR1 is GTSNPN and CDR2 is SVGIG (reference sequence). The CDR3 totals 17 residues. The CDR3 sequence is CAALGLADEKSSYEQYF. The CDR3 DNA reads TGTGCTGCCTTAGGACTAGCGGACGAAAAAAGCTCCTACGAGCAGTACTTC.

The gene calls are TRBV30 and TRBJ2-7, with a possible D match to TRBD2 (6 bases). Trimming took off 2 bases at V and 0 bases at J, with 17 bases between the two ends. The length of the CDR3 is 16 residues. The germline gives CDR1 GTSNPN, CDR2 SVGIG (reference sequence). CDR3 protein: CAWSRGSGLISYEQYF. CDR3 DNA: TGTGCCTGGAGTCGCGGTTCGGGACTCATCTCCTACGAGCAGTACTTC.

This rearrangement joins TRBV28 to TRBJ2-1; D is tentatively TRBD1 or TRBD2 (5 bases each). V was shortened by 7 bases and J by 1 base, with 14 bases between the two germline ends. CDR3 size: 15 residues. Germline CDR1 is MDHEN and CDR2 is SYDVKM. The CDR3 sequence is CASTERTRSYNEQFF. As DNA, the CDR3 is TGTGCCAGCACCGAGCGGACAAGATCCTACAATGAGCAGTTCTTC.

V is TRBV7-2 and J is TRBJ1-2; maybe TRBD1 (5 bases). CDR1 is SGHTA and CDR2 is FQGNSA in the germline V gene. The V end was cut by 7 bases, the J end by 9 bases, with 15 bases between. There are 12 residues in the CDR3. The CDR3 DNA reads TGTGCCAGCACCGGACATAATAAGAGCTACACCTTC. It specifies CASTGHNKSYTF.

The V gene is TRBV5-1, the J gene TRBJ2-3, with TRBD2 as a possible D gene (6 bases). The length of the CDR3 is 15 residues. The germline CDR1 and CDR2 sequences are SGHRS and YFSETQ. V lost 4 bases to trimming and J lost 0 bases, with 12 bases between them. The CDR3 spells CASSGGLTSTDTQYF. DNA of the CDR3: TGCGCCAGCAGCGGGGGACTTACCAGCACAGATACGCAGTATTTT.

This sequence joins TRBV11-2 and TRBJ1-2; D not resolved. V was trimmed by 5 bases and J by 8 bases, leaving 15 bases between them. The CDR3 spans 13 residues. CDR1 SGHAT and CDR2 FQNNGV come from the germline V gene. The CDR3 DNA reads TGTGCCAGCAGCCCGGTGCGGGGAAGAGGCTACACCTTC. Its protein product is CASSPVRGRGYTF.

This clone was seen only once. The chain links TRBV29-1 to TRBJ2-3; TRBD1 is a possible D gene (6 bases). The CDR3 consists of 15 residues. V was trimmed by 3 bases and J by 2 bases, leaving 15 bases between them. The V gene's germline CDR1 is SQVTM and CDR2 ANQGSEA. The CDR3 here is CSVDGNRAVTDTQYF. The CDR3 DNA sequence: TGCAGCGTTGACGGCAACAGGGCCGTCACAGATACGCAGTATTTT.